This T cell receptor (beta chain) originates from a study of radiation and T cells in renal cell carcinoma. Clones were sequenced by immunoSEQ multiplex PCR, and TCRdb holds only the in-frame ones, with some missing. The sample has over 60,000 clones; 80% to 90% are singletons. The time point denotes: blood 2 weeks post-SBRT. Stated treatment: 15 Gy SBRT to primary tumor, nephrectomy 4 weeks later. V shed 4 bases, J shed 4 bases, and the junction held 3 bases outside the gene matches. Germline CDR1 and CDR2: SNHLY and FYNNEI. The CDR3 is 13 residues long. The sample in question was blood, obtained from a patient whose treatment included radiotherapy and nephrectomy. This chain uses TRBV2 with TRBJ2-5; TRBD2 matches 7 bases. The receptor comes from a woman aged 50 to 60 with renal cell carcinoma. The CDR3 reads CASSVTGGETQYF. CDR3 coding DNA: TGTGCCAGCAGTGTGACGGGGGGAGAGACCCAGTACTTC.